The rows below give T cell receptor beta chains drawn from one sample of a study of spatial heterogeneity in lung cancer. TCRdb re-analysed the 5' RACE reads in MiXCR, keeping a single row per CDR3 protein. The top ten clones hold under 50% of a sample with about 92,000 distinct CDR3 sequences, approximately 12% of them seen once. The input for sequencing was PBMCs, taken at surgery. These receptors were obtained from a male donor with early-stage non-small cell lung cancer. Both conserved end residues are part of each CDR3. The D gene is left open where the match is weak. The listing skips clone size in some rows; elsewhere it reads once, few, many or a size class.

>TRBV12-3/TRBV12-4|TRBD2|TRBJ2-1|NA
TGTGCCAGCAGTCCCCGGACTAGCGGGATACGCAATGAGCAGTTCTTC
CASSPRTSGIRNEQFF
>TRBV11-1|NA|TRBJ2-6|many
TGTGCCAGCAGCTTCGTAACTGAGTCTGGGGCCAACGTCCTGACTTTC
CASSFVTESGANVLTF
>TRBV4-2|NA|TRBJ1-5|many
TGTGCCAGCAGCCCAAACCTCGGCAATCAGCCCCAGCATTTT
CASSPNLGNQPQHF
>TRBV7-8|NA|TRBJ2-4|NA
TGTGCCAGCAGCCCGGAGGCGGGGGCGATAAACATTCAGTACTTC
CASSPEAGAINIQYF
>TRBV4-3|TRBD2|TRBJ2-5|NA
TGCGCCAGCAGCCGGGGACTAGCGGGAGGGCCGGTCCAAGAGACCCAGTACTTC
CASSRGLAGGPVQETQYF
>TRBV24-1|NA|TRBJ2-3|few
TGTGCCACCAGTGATTTAGACAGCACAGATACGCAGTATTTT
CATSDLDSTDTQYF
>TRBV20-1|TRBD1|TRBJ2-7|few
TGCAGTGCTCCCGGACAGGGGAACTACGAGCAGTACTTC
CSAPGQGNYEQYF
>TRBV12-3/TRBV12-4|NA|TRBJ1-5|few
TGTGCCAGCAGTTTGGGAGTATGGCAGCCCCAGCATTTT
CASSLGVWQPQHF
>TRBV6-6|NA|TRBJ1-1|few
TGTGCCAGCAGCCAGACTGGGGACACTGAAGCTTTCTTT
CASSQTGDTEAFF
>TRBV6-1|NA|TRBJ2-5|many
TGTGCCAGCAGTAGGGACTCCCAAGAGACCCAGTACTTC
CASSRDSQETQYF
>TRBV10-3|NA|TRBJ2-3|NA
TGTGCCATCAGTGACAGGGGCCTCACAGATACGCAGTATTTT
CAISDRGLTDTQYF
>TRBV6-2/TRBV6-3|NA|TRBJ1-5|few
TGTGCCAGTCCAACTCTATATAGCAATCAGCCCCAGCATTTT
CASPTLYSNQPQHF
>TRBV7-9|TRBD1|TRBJ1-2|few
TGTGCCAGCAGCTTGCCCGGGACAGCGGGCGGCTACACCTTC
CASSLPGTAGGYTF
>TRBV7-9|NA|TRBJ2-1|few
TGTGCCAGCAGCTTAATAGGGAACTACAATGAGCAGTTCTTC
CASSLIGNYNEQFF
>TRBV6-5|NA|TRBJ2-3|few
TGTGCCAGCAGTCCCTGGAGGGGTATTTCGGATACGCAGTATTTT
CASSPWRGISDTQYF
>TRBV28|NA|TRBJ2-7|once
TGTGCCAGCAGTTTAGGTGTGGGGTACGAGCAGTACTTC
CASSLGVGYEQYF
>TRBV5-8|NA|TRBJ2-1|once
TGTGCCAGCAGCTTGGTCGTACGAGTTGGGGCCTACAATGAGCAGTTCTTC
CASSLVVRVGAYNEQFF
>TRBV24-1|NA|TRBJ2-5|few
TGTGCCACCTCGAAACAAGAGACCCAGTACTTC
CATSKQETQYF
>TRBV12-3/TRBV12-4|NA|TRBJ1-1|many
TGTGCCAGCAGCCCAGGGAACACTGAAGCTTTCTTT
CASSPGNTEAFF
>TRBV6-6|NA|TRBJ2-1|few
TGTGCCAGCAGTTACTCCAGGGTCTACAATGAGCAGTTCTTC
CASSYSRVYNEQFF
>TRBV14|TRBD1|TRBJ1-1|NA
TGTGCCAGCAGCCAACCCCGGACAGGGTACACTGAAGCTTTCTTT
CASSQPRTGYTEAFF
>TRBV2|TRBD1|TRBJ2-2|NA
TGTGCCAGCAGACCGGGACAGGGTTTCGGGGAGCTGTTTTTT
CASRPGQGFGELFF
>TRBV20-1|TRBD2|TRBJ2-1|NA
TGCAGTGCTAAAGAGGAGGCTAGCGGGGGGGCTAAGCAGTTCTTC
CSAKEEASGGAKQFF
>TRBV4-1|NA|TRBJ2-2|few
TGCGCCAGCAGCCACCGCGGGGACAACACCGGGGAGCTGTTTTTT
CASSHRGDNTGELFF
>TRBV5-1|NA|TRBJ2-1|many
TGCGCCAGCAGCTTGGAAAAGGACAGAAAGCAGTTCTTC
CASSLEKDRKQFF
>TRBV5-1|TRBD1|TRBJ2-1|many
TGCGCCAGCAGCTTGGGGGACAGATACAATGAGCAGTTCTTC
CASSLGDRYNEQFF
>TRBV6-6|NA|TRBJ1-3|many
TGTGCCAGCACCATGATGGACAGACCTGGAAACACCATATATTTT
CASTMMDRPGNTIYF
>TRBV6-1|TRBD1|TRBJ2-7|NA
TGTGCCAGCGTTAGGGGGCCCAACTACGAGCAGTACTTC
CASVRGPNYEQYF
>TRBV27|NA|TRBJ1-6|many
TGTGCCAGCAGTTTCCGGGCGAGGGATTCACCCCTCCACTTT
CASSFRARDSPLHF
>TRBV18|TRBD1|TRBJ1-2|NA
TGTGCCAGCTCACCCCAGGGGGGGAACGGCTACACCTTC
CASSPQGGNGYTF
>TRBV18|NA|TRBJ2-1|NA
TGTGCCAGCTCACCGCTATCGACCAAACTAGGTACTGAGCAGTTCTTC
CASSPLSTKLGTEQFF
>TRBV5-6|NA|TRBJ1-1|once
TGTGCCAGCAGCTTGTTTCAGAACACTGAAGCTTTCTTT
CASSLFQNTEAFF
>TRBV6-1|NA|TRBJ2-7|NA
TGTGCCAGCAGGGACTACGAGCAGTACTTC
CASRDYEQYF
>TRBV20-1|TRBD2|TRBJ2-5|few
TGCAGTGCTAGAGATACACTAGCGGGAGGGCCGGAGACCCAGTACTTC
CSARDTLAGGPETQYF
>TRBV11-2|NA|TRBJ2-3|once
TGTGCCAGCAGCCGCATGACTAGTACAGATACGCAGTATTTT
CASSRMTSTDTQYF
>TRBV7-8|NA|TRBJ2-5|NA
TGTGCCAGCAGCTTAGGAAGAGACCCAAGGGAGACCCAGTACTTC
CASSLGRDPRETQYF
>TRBV5-1|TRBD2|TRBJ2-5|NA
TGCGCCAGCAGTACGGCTAGCGGGAACCAAGAGACCCAGTACTTC
CASSTASGNQETQYF
>TRBV6-2/TRBV6-3|NA|TRBJ2-3|many
TGTGCCGGATCAGGGCAGGCTAGCACAGATACGCAGTATTTT
CAGSGQASTDTQYF
>TRBV29-1|NA|TRBJ2-3|NA
TGCAGCGTTCGGACAAGCACAGATACGCAGTATTTT
CSVRTSTDTQYF
>TRBV7-2|NA|TRBJ1-4|NA
TGTGCCAGCAGCCCGAGGTTGGATGAAAAACTGTTTTTT
CASSPRLDEKLFF
>TRBV6-2/TRBV6-3|NA|TRBJ2-3|few
TGTGCCAGCAGTTACCAAGCAGGCCACAGGGGACTTTTCGGCACAGATACGCAGTATTTT
CASSYQAGHRGLFGTDTQYF
>TRBV24-1|NA|TRBJ2-2|few
TGTGCCACCAGTGATTTAGGGGTCAGCAAGTCTGACGTCGGGGAGCTGTTTTTT
CATSDLGVSKSDVGELFF
>TRBV7-9|NA|TRBJ1-3|few
TGTGCCAGCAGCTTATCTGGAAACACCATATATTTT
CASSLSGNTIYF
>TRBV10-1|NA|TRBJ2-2|NA
TGCGCCAGCACATCTGACATGAACACCGGGGAGCTGTTTTTT
CASTSDMNTGELFF
>TRBV3-1|NA|TRBJ1-1|NA
TGTGCCAGCAGCCAGGGGCCATCGAACACTGAAGCTTTCTTT
CASSQGPSNTEAFF
>TRBV29-1|TRBD2|TRBJ2-1|NA
TGCAGCGACACCCCAGCGGGGATTGGGAATGAGCAGTTCTTC
CSDTPAGIGNEQFF
>TRBV4-3|NA|TRBJ1-3|few
TGCGCCAGCAGCCAAGACCCCGTCCGCCAAAACCGGGACACCATATATTTT
CASSQDPVRQNRDTIYF
>TRBV6-5|NA|TRBJ1-1|many
TGTGCCAGCAGGGAATCGGGAGTAAGCACTGAAGCTTTCTTT
CASRESGVSTEAFF
>TRBV5-1|NA|TRBJ1-6|NA
TGCGCCAGCAGCTTTGGACAGCCAAATTCACCCCTCCACTTT
CASSFGQPNSPLHF
>TRBV5-1|TRBD1|TRBJ2-7|NA
TGCGCCAGCAGCTTGGCCGGGACAGCTTCCTACGAGCAGTACTTC
CASSLAGTASYEQYF
>TRBV29-1|NA|TRBJ2-7|few
TGCAGCGTTGAAGAAGGCGACAGGTTAACCTACGAGCAGTACTTC
CSVEEGDRLTYEQYF
>TRBV6-5|NA|TRBJ2-7|few
TGTGCCAGCAGTGGGGGACGTTGGGGCGAGCAGTACTTC
CASSGGRWGEQYF
>TRBV7-9|NA|TRBJ1-6|many
TGTGCCAGCAGCCGCGACAGCGGTTCTAATTCACCCCTCCACTTT
CASSRDSGSNSPLHF
>TRBV6-6|NA|TRBJ2-5|NA
TGTGCCAGCAGTTCCCCGACGGGGGGCGGGGAGACCCAGTACTTC
CASSSPTGGGETQYF
>TRBV14|NA|TRBJ2-7|NA
TGTGCCAGCAGCCAAGCCGACGAGCAGTACTTC
CASSQADEQYF
>TRBV7-9|NA|TRBJ1-6|NA
TGTGCCAGCAGCTTCGGCAGGGATTCACCCCTCCACTTT
CASSFGRDSPLHF
>TRBV14|NA|TRBJ2-7|NA
TGTGCCAGCAGCCTCCTTGTGGGGGGATACGAGCAGTACTTC
CASSLLVGGYEQYF
>TRBV15|NA|TRBJ1-3|many
TGTGCCACCAGCTCAGACTCTGGAAACACCATATATTTT
CATSSDSGNTIYF
>TRBV6-2/TRBV6-3|NA|TRBJ1-2|many
TGTGCCAGAAGAACAGGGAGTGGCTACACCTTC
CARRTGSGYTF
>TRBV28|TRBD2|TRBJ2-6|NA
TGTGCCAGCAGTTCGGGGGGCTCTGGGGCCAACGTCCTGACTTTC
CASSSGGSGANVLTF